This is a list of T cell receptor beta chains from one sample in a study of T-cell reconstitution after alpha-beta-depleted transplantation in children. Each CDR3 protein gets one entry after TCRdb re-called the PCR reads with MiXCR. The sample yields about 260,000 distinct CDR3 sequences, just under 8.5% seen once. The specimen was PBMCs, mostly from graft donor cells, collected 180 days after TCRalphabeta/CD19-depleted stem cell transplant. These receptors all stem from a male patient between 5 and 17 years old who had a stem cell transplant for acute lymphoblastic leukemia, so the T cells may come from the graft donor. CDR3s include the opening cysteine and the closing phenylalanine or tryptophan. The order of the fields is CDR3 length, J gene, clone size, D gene, V gene, CDR3 DNA, CDR3 protein. A D gene is named only where the DNA matches it firmly. Size is omitted from some rows. Given values are once, few, many or a class for expanded clones.

>15|TRBJ2-2|many|TRBD1|TRBV29-1
TGCAGCGTTGAACTGGGGACAGTAAACACCGGGGAGCTGTTTTTT
CSVELGTVNTGELFF
>14|TRBJ2-5|NA|TRBD2|TRBV11-2
TGTGCCAGCAGCTCCTGGACTAGCGAAGAGACCCAGTACTTC
CASSSWTSEETQYF
>16|TRBJ2-3|many|TRBD2|TRBV7-9
TGTGCCAGCAGCTCTCCGAGCGGGGGGCACCAAGATACGCAGTATTTT
CASSSPSGGHQDTQYF
>17|TRBJ2-1|many|TRBD2|TRBV28
TGTGCCAGCAGTTCACCCTGGACTAGCGGGAGTAGCAATGAGCAGTTCTTC
CASSSPWTSGSSNEQFF
>16|TRBJ2-1|many|TRBD1|TRBV7-2
TGTGCCAGCAGCTTCCGGGACAGGGGGTGGAACAATGAGCAGTTCTTC
CASSFRDRGWNNEQFF
>14|TRBJ2-5|NA|TRBD1|TRBV29-1
TGCAGCGTTGTCGGGACAGCTACGTCAAAGACCCAGTACTTC
CSVVGTATSKTQYF
>10|TRBJ2-7|many|NA|TRBV20-1
TGCAGTGCCCAGACGGCGTGGGAGTACTTC
CSAQTAWEYF
>16|TRBJ2-1|many|NA|TRBV24-1
TGTGCCACCAGTGATGAGCGGGCGAGCTCCTACAATGAGCAGTTCTTC
CATSDERASSYNEQFF
>13|TRBJ2-7|many|NA|TRBV6-5
TGTGCCAGCGCCCGGGACATCTCCTACGAGCAGTACTTC
CASARDISYEQYF
>13|TRBJ2-1|many|NA|TRBV6-1
TGTGCCAGCAGGGCCGGGACCCTCAATGAGCAGTTCTTC
CASRAGTLNEQFF